The entry that follows covers one TCR beta chain sequence. TCRdb called the RT-PCR reads again in MiXCR, with one record for every CDR3 protein. The sample contains 550,000 to 750,000 distinct CDR3 sequences, 11% to 15% of which appear only once. The TCR originated in a female donor in good health, serving as a healthy control. The specimen sequenced was memory CD4+ T cells from blood.

The CDR3 is CASSQVMGDAETQYF. CDR3 in DNA: TGCGCCAGCAGCCAAGTCATGGGGGATGCAGAGACCCAGTACTTC. The chain joins TRBV4-3 to TRBJ2-5; D possibly uses TRBD1 or TRBD2 (5 bases each). The CDR3 has 15 residues. Per germline, CDR1 LGHNA and CDR2 YSLEER. Trimming stripped 1 base from V and 4 bases from J, with 13 bases between.